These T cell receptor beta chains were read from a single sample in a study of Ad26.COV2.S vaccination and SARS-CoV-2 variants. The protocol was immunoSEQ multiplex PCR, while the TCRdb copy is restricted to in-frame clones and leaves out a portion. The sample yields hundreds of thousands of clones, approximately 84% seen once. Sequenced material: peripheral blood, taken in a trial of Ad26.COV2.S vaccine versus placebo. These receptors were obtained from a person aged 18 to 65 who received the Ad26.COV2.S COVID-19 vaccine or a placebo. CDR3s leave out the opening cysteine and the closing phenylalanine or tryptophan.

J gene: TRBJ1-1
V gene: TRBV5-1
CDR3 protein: ASSPVTGGQGNTEAF

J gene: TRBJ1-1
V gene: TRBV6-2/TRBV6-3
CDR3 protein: ASSREGWATEAF

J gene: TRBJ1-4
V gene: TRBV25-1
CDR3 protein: ASSRDRGIQTNEKLF

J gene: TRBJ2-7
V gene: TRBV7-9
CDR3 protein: ASSFGLAGTDEQY

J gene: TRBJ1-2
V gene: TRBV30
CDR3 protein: AWARDRGGNYGYT

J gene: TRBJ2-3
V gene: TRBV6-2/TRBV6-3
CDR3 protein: ASSYWRAQDTQY

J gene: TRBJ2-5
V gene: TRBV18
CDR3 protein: ASSPSFTETQY

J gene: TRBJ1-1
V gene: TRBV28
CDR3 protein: ASSSGQGWNTEAF

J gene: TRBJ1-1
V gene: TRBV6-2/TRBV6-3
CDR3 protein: ASSYSTSRVDTEAF

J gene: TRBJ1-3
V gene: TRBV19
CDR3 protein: ASSPQAGGNTIY

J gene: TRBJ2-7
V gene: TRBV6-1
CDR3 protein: ASSEEGPTYEQY

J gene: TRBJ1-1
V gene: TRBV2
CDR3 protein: ASSEGVTLTEAF

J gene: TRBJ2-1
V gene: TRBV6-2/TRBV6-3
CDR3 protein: ASSYSGLAYEQF

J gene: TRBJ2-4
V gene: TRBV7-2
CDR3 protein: ASSPERGLKNIQY

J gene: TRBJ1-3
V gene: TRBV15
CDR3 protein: ATSRDPGSGNTIY

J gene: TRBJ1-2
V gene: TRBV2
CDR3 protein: ASRRTPGSGYT

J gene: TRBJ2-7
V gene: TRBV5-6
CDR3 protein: ASSLVRGGNEQY

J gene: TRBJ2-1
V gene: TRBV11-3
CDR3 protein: ASSLDRAGTSYNEQF

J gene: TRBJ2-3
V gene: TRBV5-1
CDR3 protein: ASSFSTGTYTQY

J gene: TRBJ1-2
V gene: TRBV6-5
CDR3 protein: ASSRTGNYGYT

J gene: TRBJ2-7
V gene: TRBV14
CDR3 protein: ASSPTRTGVEQY

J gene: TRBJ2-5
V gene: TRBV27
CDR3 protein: ASSGGTSGRDGQETQY

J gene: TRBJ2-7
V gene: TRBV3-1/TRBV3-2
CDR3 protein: ASSQGGSRGEQY

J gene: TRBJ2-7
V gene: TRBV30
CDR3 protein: VLLARDSYEQY

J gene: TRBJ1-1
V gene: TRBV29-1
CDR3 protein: SVTGAGDTEAF

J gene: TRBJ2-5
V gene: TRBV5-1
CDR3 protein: ASSLYSGEETQY

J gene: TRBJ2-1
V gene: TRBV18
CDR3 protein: ASSPRDLEQF

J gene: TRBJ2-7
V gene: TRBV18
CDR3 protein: ASSETGGYEQY

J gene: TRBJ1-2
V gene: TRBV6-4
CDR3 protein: ASSDDPRGRYGYT

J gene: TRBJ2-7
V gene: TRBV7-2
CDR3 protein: ASSVDRREGGEQY

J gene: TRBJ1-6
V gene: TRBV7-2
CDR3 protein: ASSPTGQGYSPLH

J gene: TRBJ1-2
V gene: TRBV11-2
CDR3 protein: ASSAIRGPYGYT

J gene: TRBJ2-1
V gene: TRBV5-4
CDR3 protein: ASSLAPPNEQF

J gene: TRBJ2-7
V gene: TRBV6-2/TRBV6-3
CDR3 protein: ASSYGDSYEQY

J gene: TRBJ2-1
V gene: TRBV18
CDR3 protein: ASSPRTGGKIEQF

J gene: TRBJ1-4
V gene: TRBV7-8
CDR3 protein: ASSLGAGQATPKLF

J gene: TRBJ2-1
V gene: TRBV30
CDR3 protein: AWTGTGHYNEQF